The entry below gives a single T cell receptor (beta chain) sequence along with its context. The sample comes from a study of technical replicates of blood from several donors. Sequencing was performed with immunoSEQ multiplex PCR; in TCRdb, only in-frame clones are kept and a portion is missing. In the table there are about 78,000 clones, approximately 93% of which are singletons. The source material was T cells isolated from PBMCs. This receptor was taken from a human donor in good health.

The CDR3 DNA reads as TGTGCCAGCAGCTTAAAGGGGGCGGATCAGCCCCAGCATTTT. It specifies CASSLKGADQPQHF. The chain uses TRBV7-9 and TRBJ1-5; 7 nucleotides align to TRBD1. Trimming at V came to 2 bases and at J to 5 bases, leaving 3 bases not matched to a gene. Germline lookup yields CDR1 SEHNR and CDR2 FQNEAQ (reference sequence). The CDR3 is 14 amino acids.